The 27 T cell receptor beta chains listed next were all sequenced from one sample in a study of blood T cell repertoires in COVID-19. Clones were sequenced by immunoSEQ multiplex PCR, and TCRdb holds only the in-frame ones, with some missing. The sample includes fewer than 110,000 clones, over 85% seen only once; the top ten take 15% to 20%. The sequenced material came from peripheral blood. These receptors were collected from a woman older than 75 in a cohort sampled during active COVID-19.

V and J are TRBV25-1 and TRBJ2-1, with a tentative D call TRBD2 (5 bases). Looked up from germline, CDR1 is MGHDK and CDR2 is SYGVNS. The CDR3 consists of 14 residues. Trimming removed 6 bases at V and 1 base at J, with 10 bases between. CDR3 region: CASRDGVSYNEQFF. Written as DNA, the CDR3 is TGTGCCAGCAGAGACGGGGTTTCCTACAATGAGCAGTTCTTC.

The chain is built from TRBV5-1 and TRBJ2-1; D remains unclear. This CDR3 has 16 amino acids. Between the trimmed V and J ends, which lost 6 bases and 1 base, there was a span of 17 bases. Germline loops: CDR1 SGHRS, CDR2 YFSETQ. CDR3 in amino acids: CASNNDLIPSYNEQFF. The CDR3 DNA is TGCGCCAGCAACAACGACTTGATACCTTCCTACAATGAGCAGTTCTTC.

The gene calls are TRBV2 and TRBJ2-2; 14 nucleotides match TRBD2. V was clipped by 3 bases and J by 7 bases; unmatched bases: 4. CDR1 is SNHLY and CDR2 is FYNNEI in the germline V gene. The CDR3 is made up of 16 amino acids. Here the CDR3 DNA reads TGTGCCAGCAGTGAGACTAGCGGGGGGGCCGGCGGGGAGCTGTTTTTT. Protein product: CASSETSGGAGGELFF.

CDR3 loop: CSVALERGTQYF. CDR3 coding DNA: TGCAGCGTTGCCCTAGAACGGGGGACCCAGTACTTC. V is TRBV29-1 and J is TRBJ2-5; perhaps TRBD2 as D (5 bases). Trimming took 4 bases from V and 7 from J, leaving 13 bases between them. The CDR3 covers 12 residues. Germline V gives CDR1 SQVTM, CDR2 ANQGSEA.

The CDR3 DNA reads as TGCGCCAGCAGCTTGGTTCCTGGACTCGGGAGCAATCAGCCCCAGCATTTT. It is translated as CASSLVPGLGSNQPQHF. The V call is TRBV5-1, the J call TRBJ1-5, with D uncertain. V lost 0 bases to trimming and J lost 1 base, with 14 bases between them. Germline assignment: CDR1 SGHRS and CDR2 YFSETQ. This CDR3 spans 17 amino acids. Variable domain in full (rest from reference TRBV5-1 and TRBJ1-5): KAGVTQTPRYLIKTRGQQVTLSCSPISGHRSVSWYQQTPGQGLQFLFEYFSETQRNKGNFPGRFSGRQFSNSRSEMNVSTLELGDSALYLCASSLVPGLGSNQPQHFGDGTRLSIL.

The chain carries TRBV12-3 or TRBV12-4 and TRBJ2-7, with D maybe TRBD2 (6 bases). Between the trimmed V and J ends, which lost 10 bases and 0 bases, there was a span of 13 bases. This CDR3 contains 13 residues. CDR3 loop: CATCGAGSYEQYF. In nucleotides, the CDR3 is TGTGCCACCTGCGGGGCCGGCTCCTACGAGCAGTACTTC.

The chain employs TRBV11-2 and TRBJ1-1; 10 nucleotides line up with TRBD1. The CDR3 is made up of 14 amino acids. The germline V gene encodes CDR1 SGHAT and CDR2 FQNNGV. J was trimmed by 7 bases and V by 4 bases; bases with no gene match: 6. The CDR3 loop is CASSSRDRGVEAFF. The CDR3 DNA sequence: TGTGCCAGCAGCTCCCGGGACAGGGGAGTTGAAGCTTTCTTT.

The chain's CDR3 is CASSVASHSGRSINEQFF. DNA of the CDR3: TGTGCCAGCAGCGTAGCGTCGCATAGCGGGAGAAGTATCAATGAGCAGTTCTTC. The chain recombines TRBV9 with TRBJ2-1; 9 bases are a match to TRBD2. CDR1 is SGDLS and CDR2 is YYNGEE in the germline V gene. Germline trimming cut 0 bases from V and 6 bases from J; bases unmatched to any gene: 13. The CDR3 sequence is 18 residues long. Variable domain in full (rest from reference TRBV9 and TRBJ2-1): DSGVTQTPKHLITATGQRVTLRCSPRSGDLSVYWYQQSLDQGLQFLIQYYNGEERAKGNILERFSAQQFPDLHSELNLSSLELGDSALYFCASSVASHSGRSINEQFFGPGTRLTVL.

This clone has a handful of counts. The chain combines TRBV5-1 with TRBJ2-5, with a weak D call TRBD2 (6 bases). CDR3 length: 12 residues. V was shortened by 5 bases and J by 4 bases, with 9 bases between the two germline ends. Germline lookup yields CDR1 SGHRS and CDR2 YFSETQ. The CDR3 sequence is CASSPRGETQYF. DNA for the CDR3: TGCGCCAGCAGTCCGCGGGGAGAGACCCAGTACTTC.

The CDR3 sequence: CASSPGTSGRETQYF. CDR3 nucleotides: TGTGCCAGCAGCCCGGGGACTAGCGGACGAGAGACCCAGTACTTC. This rearrangement joins TRBV6-5 to TRBJ2-5; 11 bases match TRBD2. With V trimmed by 6 bases and J by 4 bases, 7 bases remained unmatched. CDR1 and CDR2 from the germline V gene are MNHEY and SVGAGI. The CDR3 is made up of 15 amino acids.

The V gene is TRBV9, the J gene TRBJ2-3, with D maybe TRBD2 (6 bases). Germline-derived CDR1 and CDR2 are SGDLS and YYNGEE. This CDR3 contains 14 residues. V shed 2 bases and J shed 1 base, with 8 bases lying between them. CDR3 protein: CASSVASGTDTQYF. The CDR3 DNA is TGTGCCAGCAGCGTGGCTAGCGGCACAGATACGCAGTATTTT.

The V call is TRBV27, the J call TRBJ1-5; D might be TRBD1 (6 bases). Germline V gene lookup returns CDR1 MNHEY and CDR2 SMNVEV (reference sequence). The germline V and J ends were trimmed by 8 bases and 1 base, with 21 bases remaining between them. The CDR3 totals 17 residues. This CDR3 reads CASASGLGGGSNQPQHF. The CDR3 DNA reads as TGTGCCAGCGCATCGGGACTAGGGGGGGGGAGCAATCAGCCCCAGCATTTT.

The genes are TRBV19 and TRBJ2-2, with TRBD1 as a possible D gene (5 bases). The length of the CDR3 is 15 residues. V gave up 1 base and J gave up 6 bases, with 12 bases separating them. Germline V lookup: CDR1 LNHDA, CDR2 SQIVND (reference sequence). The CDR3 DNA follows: TGTGCCAGTAGTATAGGGGGCCTAAGGGCCGGGGAGCTGTTTTTT. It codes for CASSIGGLRAGELFF.

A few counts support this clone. CDR3 loop: CASSFGTKRYQETQYF. The DNA for the CDR3 is TGTGCCAGCAGTTTTGGCACAAAGCGGTACCAAGAGACCCAGTACTTC. V gene TRBV28 combines with J gene TRBJ2-5; D perhaps matches TRBD2 (5 bases). The germline CDR1 and CDR2 sequences are MDHEN and SYDVKM. This CDR3 region has 16 residues. The V gene lost 3 bases and the J gene lost 0 bases, with 14 bases spanning the gap.

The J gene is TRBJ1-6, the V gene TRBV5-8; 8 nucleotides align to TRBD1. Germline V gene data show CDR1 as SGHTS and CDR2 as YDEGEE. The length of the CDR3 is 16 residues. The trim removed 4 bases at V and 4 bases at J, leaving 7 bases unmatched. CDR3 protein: CASSGGQGLYNSPLHF. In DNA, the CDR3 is TGTGCCAGCAGCGGAGGACAGGGCCTTTATAATTCACCCCTCCACTTT. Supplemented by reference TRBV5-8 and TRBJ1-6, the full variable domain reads EAGVTQSPTHLIKTRGQQATLRCSPISGHTSVYWYQQALGLGLQFLLWYDEGEERNRGNFPPRFSGRQFPNYSSELNVNALELEDSALYLCASSGGQGLYNSPLHFGNGTRLTVT.

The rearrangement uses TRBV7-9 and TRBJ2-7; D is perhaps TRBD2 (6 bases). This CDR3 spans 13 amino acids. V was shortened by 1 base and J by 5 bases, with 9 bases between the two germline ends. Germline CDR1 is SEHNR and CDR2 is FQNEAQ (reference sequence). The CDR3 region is CASSLGVADEQYF. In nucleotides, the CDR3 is TGTGCCAGCAGCTTAGGGGTAGCGGACGAGCAGTACTTC.

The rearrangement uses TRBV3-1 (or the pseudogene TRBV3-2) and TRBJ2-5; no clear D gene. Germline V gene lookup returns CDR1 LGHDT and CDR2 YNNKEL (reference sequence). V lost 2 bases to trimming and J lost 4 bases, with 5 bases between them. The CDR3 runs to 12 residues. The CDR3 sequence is CASSQTGETQYF. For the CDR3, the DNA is TGTGCCAGCAGCCAAACGGGAGAGACCCAGTACTTC.

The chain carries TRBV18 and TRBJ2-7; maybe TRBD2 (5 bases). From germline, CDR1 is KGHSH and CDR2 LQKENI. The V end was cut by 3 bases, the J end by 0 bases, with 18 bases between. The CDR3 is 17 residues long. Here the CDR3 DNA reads TGTGCCAGCTCACCGCAAGCGGCTTACTACACCTCCTACGAGCAGTACTTC. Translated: CASSPQAAYYTSYEQYF.

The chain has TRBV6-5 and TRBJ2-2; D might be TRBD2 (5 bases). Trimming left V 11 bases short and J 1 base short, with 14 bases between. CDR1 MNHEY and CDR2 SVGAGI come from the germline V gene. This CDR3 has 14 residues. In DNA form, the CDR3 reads TGTGCCGGAGGAAGGCTAGAGAACACCGGGGAGCTGTTTTTT. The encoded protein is CAGGRLENTGELFF.

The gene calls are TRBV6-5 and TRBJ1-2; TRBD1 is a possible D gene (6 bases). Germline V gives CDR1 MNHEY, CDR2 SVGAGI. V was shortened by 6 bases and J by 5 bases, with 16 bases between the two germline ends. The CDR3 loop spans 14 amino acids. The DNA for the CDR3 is TGTGCCAGCAGGGGAACAGGGCGGGGGTATGGCTACACCTTC. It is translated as CASRGTGRGYGYTF.

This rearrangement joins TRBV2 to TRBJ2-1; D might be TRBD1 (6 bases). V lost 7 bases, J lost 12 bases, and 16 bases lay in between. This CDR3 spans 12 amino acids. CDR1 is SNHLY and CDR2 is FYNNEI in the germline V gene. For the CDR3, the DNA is TGTGCCAGCAATCTGCTGTTAGGGGGGCAGTTCTTC. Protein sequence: CASNLLLGGQFF. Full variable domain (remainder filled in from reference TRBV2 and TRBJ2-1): EPEVTQTPSHQVTQMGQEVILRCVPISNHLYFYWYRQILGQKVEFLVSFYNNEISEKSEIFDDQFSVERPDGSNFTLKIRSTKLEDSAMYFCASNLLLGGQFFGPGTRLTVL.

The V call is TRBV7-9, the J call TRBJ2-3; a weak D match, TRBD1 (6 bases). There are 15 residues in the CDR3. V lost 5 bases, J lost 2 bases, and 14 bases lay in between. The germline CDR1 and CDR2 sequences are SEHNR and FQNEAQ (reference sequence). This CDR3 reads CASSARTAYTDTQYF. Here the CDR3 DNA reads TGTGCCAGCAGCGCCAGGACAGCCTACACAGATACGCAGTATTTT. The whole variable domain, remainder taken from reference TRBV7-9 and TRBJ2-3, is DTGVSQNPRHKITKRGQNVTFRCDPISEHNRLYWYRQTLGQGPEFLTYFQNEAQLEKSRLLSDRFSAERPKGSFSTLEIQRTEQGDSAMYLCASSARTAYTDTQYFGPGTRLTVL.

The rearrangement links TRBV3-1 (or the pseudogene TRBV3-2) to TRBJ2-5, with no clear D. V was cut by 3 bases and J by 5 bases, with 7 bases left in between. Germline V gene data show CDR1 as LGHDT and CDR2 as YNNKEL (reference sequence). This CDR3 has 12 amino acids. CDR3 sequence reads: CASSQIRETQYF. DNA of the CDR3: TGTGCCAGCAGCCAGATCCGGGAGACCCAGTACTTC.

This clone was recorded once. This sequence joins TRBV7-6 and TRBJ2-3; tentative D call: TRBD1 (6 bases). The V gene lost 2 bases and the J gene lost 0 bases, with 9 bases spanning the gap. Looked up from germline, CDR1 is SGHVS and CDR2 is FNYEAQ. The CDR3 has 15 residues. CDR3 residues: CASSLTDRSTDTQYF. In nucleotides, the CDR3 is TGTGCCAGCAGCTTAACGGACAGAAGCACAGATACGCAGTATTTT.

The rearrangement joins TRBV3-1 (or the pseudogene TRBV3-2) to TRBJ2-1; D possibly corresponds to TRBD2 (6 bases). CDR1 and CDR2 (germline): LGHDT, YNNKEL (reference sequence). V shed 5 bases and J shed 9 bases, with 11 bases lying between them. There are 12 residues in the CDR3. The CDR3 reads CASSFRAGEQFF. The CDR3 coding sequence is TGTGCCAGCAGCTTCAGAGCGGGTGAGCAGTTCTTC.

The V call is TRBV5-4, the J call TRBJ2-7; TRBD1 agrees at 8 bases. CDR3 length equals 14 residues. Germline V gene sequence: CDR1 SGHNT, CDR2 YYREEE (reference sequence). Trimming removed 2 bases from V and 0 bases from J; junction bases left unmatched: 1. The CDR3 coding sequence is TGTGCCAGCAGCTTTACAGGGGGCTCCTACGAGCAGTACTTC. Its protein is CASSFTGGSYEQYF.

Here the CDR3 DNA reads TGTGCCAGCAGTTCTCGAGGGGAAAAACTGTTTTTT. Translation: CASSSRGEKLFF. The genes are TRBV27 and TRBJ1-4, with D uncertain. CDR1 is MNHEY, CDR2 SMNVEV, per germline (reference sequence). The CDR3 totals 12 residues. V shed 4 bases and J shed 8 bases, with 8 bases lying between them.